The 10 T cell receptor beta chains below all came from one sample that was sequenced in a study of blood T cells in healthy people across ages. The authors ran a second PCR of about 7 to 11 cycles using a sample-barcoded 5' primer and a J-beta primer mix. One entry per CDR3 protein, called by TCRdb with MiXCR from the 5' RACE reads. The table lists fewer than 800,000 distinct CDR3 sequences, roughly 21% of them singletons. Material: blood. The receptor set was obtained from a man in his 70s in good health.

This clonotype was picked up many times. The gene calls are TRBV2 and TRBJ2-4; D perhaps matches TRBD1 (5 bases). V lost 6 bases, J lost 6 bases, and 9 bases lay in between. The CDR3 contains 12 residues. Germline assignment: CDR1 SNHLY and CDR2 FYNNEI. The CDR3 spells CASSDDRNIQYF. CDR3 nucleotides: TGTGCCAGCAGCGACGACAGAAACATTCAGTACTTC.

The V gene is TRBV20-1, the J gene TRBJ2-1, with D hard to call. The V and J ends lost 6 bases and 6 bases respectively, with 18 bases between them. Germline V gives CDR1 DFQATT, CDR2 SNEGSKA (reference sequence). The CDR3 contains 14 residues. The CDR3 bases are TGCAGTGCCCCCACCCCGACTGATGTCAATGAGCAGTTCTTC. It translates to CSAPTPTDVNEQFF.

V gene TRBV7-2 combines with J gene TRBJ2-3; 8 nucleotides align to TRBD2. After removal of 3 bases from V and 0 bases from J, the junction contained 5 bases not matched to a gene. In germline, CDR1 is SGHTA, CDR2 FQGNSA. This CDR3 has 16 residues. The DNA of the CDR3 is TGTGCCAGCAGCTTTTCGGGGGGGCTTAGCACAGATACGCAGTATTTT. This translates into CASSFSGGLSTDTQYF.

This clonotype was found many times. The genes are TRBV9 and TRBJ2-5; TRBD2 agrees at 7 bases. Germline trimming cut 0 bases from V and 5 bases from J; bases unmatched to any gene: 10. The CDR3 is 16 amino acids. Germline CDR1 is SGDLS and CDR2 is YYNGEE. The CDR3 region is CASSVAPSGAGETQYF. The CDR3, as DNA: TGTGCCAGCAGCGTAGCCCCTAGCGGAGCGGGGGAGACCCAGTACTTC.

V usage is TRBV6-1 and J usage is TRBJ1-5; D not resolved. The germline gives CDR1 MNHNS, CDR2 SASEGT. V lost 1 base to trimming and J lost 11 bases, with 12 bases between them. This CDR3 has 13 amino acids. In DNA, the CDR3 is TGTGCCAGCAGTGAAGAAAACATTGGGACCCAGCATTTT. Translated: CASSEENIGTQHF.

The gene calls are TRBV6-1 and TRBJ1-5, with D unresolved. Germline values: CDR1 MNHNS, CDR2 SASEGT. The CDR3 extends over 12 amino acids. Trimming cost V 7 bases and J 0 bases, with 4 bases left between them. The CDR3 is CASMDSNQPQHF. As DNA, the CDR3 is TGTGCCAGCATGGATAGCAATCAGCCCCAGCATTTT.

The chain recombines TRBV6-2 or TRBV6-3 with TRBJ2-5; TRBD1 aligns across 7 bases. The CDR3 is 12 amino acids. The germline V gene has CDR1 MNHEY and CDR2 SVGEGT. Trimming removed 8 bases from V and 5 bases from J; junction bases left unmatched: 5. CDR3 DNA sequence: TGTGCCAGCGGAGACAGGGTTGAGACCCAGTACTTC. Protein sequence: CASGDRVETQYF.

J is TRBJ2-1 and V is TRBV2, with 8 positions matching TRBD1. The ends lost 6 bases at V and 5 bases at J; junction bases unmatched: 3. The CDR3 spans 13 residues. Germline CDR1 and CDR2: SNHLY and FYNNEI. CDR3 coding DNA: TGTGCCAGCAGCGTGGACAGGGACAATGAGCAGTTCTTC. Residues: CASSVDRDNEQFF. The whole variable domain, remainder taken from reference TRBV2 and TRBJ2-1, is EPEVTQTPSHQVTQMGQEVILRCVPISNHLYFYWYRQILGQKVEFLVSFYNNEISEKSEIFDDQFSVERPDGSNFTLKIRSTKLEDSAMYFCASSVDRDNEQFFGPGTRLTVL.

The rearrangement uses TRBV4-1 and TRBJ2-5, with 9 bases identical to TRBD1. The closer fit of TRBJ2-7 to the DNA end suggests the J call may be wrong. CDR1 is MGHRA, CDR2 YSYEKL, per germline. The CDR3 has 16 amino acids. For the CDR3, the DNA is TGCGCCAGCAGTCAGACCCCGGGACAGGGTATTTACGAGCAGTACTTC. It codes for CASSQTPGQGIYEQYF.

V is TRBV5-1 and J is TRBJ1-1; 12 bases are a match to TRBD1. Germline assignment: CDR1 SGHRS and CDR2 YFSETQ. CDR3 length: 14 residues. V shed 2 bases, J shed 11 bases, and the junction held 7 bases outside the gene matches. CDR3 protein: CASSFPPGTGGAFF. CDR3 sequence (DNA): TGCGCCAGCAGCTTCCCTCCGGGGACAGGGGGCGCTTTCTTT.